Each of the 20 T cell receptor beta chains below was sequenced from the same sample in a study of shared clonotypes between healthy human individuals. In the naive CD8 group, cells lacked CD45RO and were positively selected for CCR7, so terminally differentiated effector memory CD45RA+ cells were left out. The table came from immunoSEQ multiplex PCR; TCRdb's copy has only in-frame clones and leaves some out. Of under 600,000 clones in the sample, 95% to 98% are singletons; the top ten hold 0.3%. The sample comprised naive CD8+ T cells sorted from blood. All receptors come from a man aged 25-45 years in good health.

The rearrangement joins TRBV7-8 to TRBJ2-1; TRBD2 matches 12 bases. CDR1 and CDR2 from the germline V gene are SGHVS and FQNEAQ. The CDR3 length is 15 residues. V shed 4 bases, J shed 7 bases, and the junction held 5 bases outside the gene matches. The CDR3 region is CASSSLAGGPNEQFF. CDR3 nucleotides: TGTGCCAGCAGCTCCCTAGCGGGAGGGCCAAATGAGCAGTTCTTC.

The V call is TRBV5-1, the J call TRBJ1-5; D call uncertain. Trimming pared 4 bases from V and 7 bases from J, leaving 15 bases between. Germline CDR1 SGHRS, CDR2 YFSETQ. The CDR3 length is 14 residues. CDR3 nucleotides: TGCGCCAGCAGCCCCGGGTTGAGCCCCCAGCCCCAGCATTTT. Translated, it gives CASSPGLSPQPQHF.

The rearrangement uses TRBV6-5 and TRBJ2-5, with unresolved D. The germline CDR1 and CDR2 sequences are MNHEY and SVGAGI. The CDR3 is made up of 13 amino acids. The V gene lost 4 bases and the J gene lost 5 bases, with 11 bases spanning the gap. The CDR3 here is CASSSSGWETQYF. CDR3 coding DNA: TGTGCCAGCAGTTCGTCCGGATGGGAGACCCAGTACTTC.

The chain recombines TRBV5-8 with TRBJ2-7; 9 nucleotides match TRBD1. Per germline, CDR1 SGHTS and CDR2 YDEGEE. The V and J ends lost 4 bases and 5 bases, in that order; junction bases with no gene match: 10. CDR3 length: 15 amino acids. This chain's CDR3 is CASSQRTGARDEQYF. CDR3 nucleotide sequence: TGTGCCAGCAGCCAACGGACAGGGGCTAGGGACGAGCAGTACTTC.

This clone appeared a single time. This chain connects TRBV19 to TRBJ2-7, with TRBD1 identical over 8 bases. CDR3 length equals 15 residues. Germline CDR1 is LNHDA and CDR2 is SQIVND (reference sequence). V gave up 3 bases and J gave up 3 bases; unmatched junction bases: 7. In nucleotides, the CDR3 is TGTGCCAGTAGTATTGAGACAGGGGCTTACTACGAGCAGTACTTC. This codes for CASSIETGAYYEQYF.

In nucleotides, the CDR3 is TGTGCCACCAGCAGAATTACAGGGTCAGATGGCTACACCTTC. Translating it yields CATSRITGSDGYTF. The chain employs TRBV15 and TRBJ1-2, with D possibly being TRBD1 (6 bases). The germline gives CDR1 LNHNV, CDR2 YYDKDF (reference sequence). V lost 2 bases and J lost 6, with 13 bases in between. This CDR3 region has 14 residues.

V gene TRBV7-6 combines with J gene TRBJ2-3, with a possible D match to TRBD1 (6 bases). In germline, CDR1 is SGHVS, CDR2 FNYEAQ. Trimming left V 0 bases short and J 3 bases short, with 13 bases between. The length of the CDR3 is 16 residues. The CDR3 DNA is TGTGCCAGCAGCTTAGCGGCTTCGAGGGGGACAGATACGCAGTATTTT. Translating gives CASSLAASRGTDTQYF. The entire variable domain, with the rest obtained from reference TRBV7-6 and TRBJ2-3, is as follows: GAGVSQSPRYKVTKRGQDVALRCDPISGHVSLYWYRQALGQGPEFLTYFNYEAQQDKSGLPNDRFSAERPEGSISTLTIQRTEQRDSAMYRCASSLAASRGTDTQYFGPGTRLTVL.

The chain employs TRBV7-8 and TRBJ2-7; TRBD1 aligns across 8 bases. With 1 base clipped from V and 9 bases from J, the junction kept 11 bases outside the gene matches. Germline-derived CDR1 and CDR2 are SGHVS and FQNEAQ. The CDR3 totals 15 residues. The CDR3 is CASSLERTGWRGQYF. The CDR3 coding sequence is TGTGCCAGCAGCTTAGAGAGGACAGGGTGGCGGGGGCAGTACTTC.

A word on this clone: This sample includes further DNA sequences coding for the same CDR3. J is TRBJ2-7 and V is TRBV7-9; D remains unclear. Trimming shortened V by 4 bases and J by 1 base, and 11 bases separated the two germline ends. This CDR3 region has 14 residues. The germline V gene has CDR1 SEHNR and CDR2 FQNEAQ (reference sequence). CDR3 DNA: TGTGCCAGCAGCTCCCCAGAAGGGTCCTACGAGCAGTACTTC. Amino acid sequence: CASSSPEGSYEQYF.

The V call is TRBV9, the J call TRBJ2-7; tentative D call: TRBD1 (5 bases). Germline CDR1 is SGDLS and CDR2 is YYNGEE. CDR3 length: 12 amino acids. Between the trimmed V and J ends, which lost 3 bases and 3 bases, there was a span of 7 bases. CDR3 region: CASSGQSYEQYF. As DNA, the CDR3 is TGTGCCAGCAGCGGACAGAGCTACGAGCAGTACTTC.

The V gene is TRBV7-9, the J gene TRBJ2-2; 10 bases agree with TRBD1. After removal of 0 bases from V and 6 bases from J, the junction contained 1 base not matched to a gene. In germline, CDR1 is SEHNR, CDR2 FQNEAQ (reference sequence). The CDR3 consists of 15 residues. CDR3 loop: CASSLAGTGAGELFF. CDR3 DNA: TGTGCCAGCAGCTTAGCGGGGACAGGGGCCGGGGAGCTGTTTTTT.

The V gene is TRBV6-6, the J gene TRBJ2-7, with a possible D match to TRBD2 (6 bases). Germline-derived CDR1 and CDR2 are MNHNY and SVGAGI (reference sequence). The CDR3 is 14 amino acids. V lost 6 bases and J lost 0, with 12 bases in between. This CDR3 reads CASSRDGSSYEQYF. CDR3 sequence (DNA): TGTGCCAGCAGCAGGGACGGGAGCTCCTACGAGCAGTACTTC.

The rearrangement links TRBV29-1 to TRBJ1-3; the match to TRBD1 covers 10 bases. CDR1 and CDR2 from the germline V gene are SQVTM and ANQGSEA. Trimming removed 6 bases from V and 2 bases from J; junction bases left unmatched: 7. The CDR3 length is 15 residues. CDR3 loop: CSVPWTGGTGNTIYF. CDR3 sequence (DNA): TGCAGCGTCCCTTGGACAGGGGGGACTGGAAACACCATATATTTT.

The rearrangement links TRBV6-5 to TRBJ2-5; 12 bases are a match to TRBD1. The CDR3 consists of 15 residues. J was trimmed by 4 bases and V by 4 bases; bases with no gene match: 4. CDR1 is MNHEY and CDR2 is SVGAGI in the germline V gene. CDR3 nucleotides: TGTGCCAGCAGTTCCGGGACAGGGGGCAGAGAGACCCAGTACTTC. Protein product: CASSSGTGGRETQYF.

This rearrangement joins TRBV18 to TRBJ2-7, with D perhaps assigned TRBD1 or TRBD2 (5 bases each). V lost 4 bases and J lost 2, with 12 bases in between. Germline loops: CDR1 KGHSH, CDR2 LQKENI. The CDR3 extends over 14 amino acids. In nucleotides, the CDR3 is TGTGCCAGCTCACTACCGGGACGCCCCTACGAGCAGTACTTC. Protein sequence: CASSLPGRPYEQYF.

V usage is TRBV5-1 and J usage is TRBJ1-1; no reliable D call. This CDR3 is 13 amino acids long. V was cut by 5 bases and J by 1 base, with 9 bases left in between. Germline values: CDR1 SGHRS, CDR2 YFSETQ. CDR3: CASRFVENTEAFF. As DNA, the CDR3 is TGCGCCAGCAGGTTTGTGGAGAACACTGAAGCTTTCTTT.

This sequence joins TRBV15 and TRBJ1-5, with 7 nucleotides matching TRBD1. Per the germline V gene, CDR1 is LNHNV and CDR2 is YYDKDF (reference sequence). V lost 3 bases and J lost 4; bases outside the gene matches: 6. The CDR3 is made up of 15 amino acids. The CDR3, as DNA: TGTGCCACCAGCAGGAATGCGGACAGGAATCAGCCCCAGCATTTT. It codes for CATSRNADRNQPQHF.

The gene calls are TRBV27 and TRBJ2-5; 8 bases are shared with TRBD1. Germline values: CDR1 MNHEY, CDR2 SMNVEV (reference sequence). Trimming cost V 7 bases and J 5 bases; bases outside gene matches: 9. The CDR3 contains 14 residues. CDR3 sequence reads: CASTSGGWRETQYF. The CDR3 DNA is TGTGCCAGCACCTCAGGGGGCTGGAGGGAGACCCAGTACTTC.

This clone was seen a single time. This chain uses TRBV7-6 with TRBJ1-5; no firm D call. This CDR3 region has 14 residues. Trimming cost V 1 base and J 4 bases, with 8 bases left between them. From germline, CDR1 is SGHVS and CDR2 FNYEAQ. The CDR3 reads CASSLGEGNQPQHF. The CDR3 bases are TGTGCCAGCAGCTTAGGGGAGGGAAATCAGCCCCAGCATTTT.

The rearrangement links TRBV7-8 to TRBJ2-3, with D maybe TRBD1 (5 bases). Per the germline V gene, CDR1 is SGHVS and CDR2 is FQNEAQ. The CDR3 is 16 residues long. Between the trimmed V and J ends, which lost 5 bases and 4 bases, there was a span of 19 bases. CDR3 protein: CASSLKSGLVPDTQYF. CDR3 bases: TGTGCCAGCAGCCTAAAATCAGGGCTAGTTCCAGATACGCAGTATTTT.